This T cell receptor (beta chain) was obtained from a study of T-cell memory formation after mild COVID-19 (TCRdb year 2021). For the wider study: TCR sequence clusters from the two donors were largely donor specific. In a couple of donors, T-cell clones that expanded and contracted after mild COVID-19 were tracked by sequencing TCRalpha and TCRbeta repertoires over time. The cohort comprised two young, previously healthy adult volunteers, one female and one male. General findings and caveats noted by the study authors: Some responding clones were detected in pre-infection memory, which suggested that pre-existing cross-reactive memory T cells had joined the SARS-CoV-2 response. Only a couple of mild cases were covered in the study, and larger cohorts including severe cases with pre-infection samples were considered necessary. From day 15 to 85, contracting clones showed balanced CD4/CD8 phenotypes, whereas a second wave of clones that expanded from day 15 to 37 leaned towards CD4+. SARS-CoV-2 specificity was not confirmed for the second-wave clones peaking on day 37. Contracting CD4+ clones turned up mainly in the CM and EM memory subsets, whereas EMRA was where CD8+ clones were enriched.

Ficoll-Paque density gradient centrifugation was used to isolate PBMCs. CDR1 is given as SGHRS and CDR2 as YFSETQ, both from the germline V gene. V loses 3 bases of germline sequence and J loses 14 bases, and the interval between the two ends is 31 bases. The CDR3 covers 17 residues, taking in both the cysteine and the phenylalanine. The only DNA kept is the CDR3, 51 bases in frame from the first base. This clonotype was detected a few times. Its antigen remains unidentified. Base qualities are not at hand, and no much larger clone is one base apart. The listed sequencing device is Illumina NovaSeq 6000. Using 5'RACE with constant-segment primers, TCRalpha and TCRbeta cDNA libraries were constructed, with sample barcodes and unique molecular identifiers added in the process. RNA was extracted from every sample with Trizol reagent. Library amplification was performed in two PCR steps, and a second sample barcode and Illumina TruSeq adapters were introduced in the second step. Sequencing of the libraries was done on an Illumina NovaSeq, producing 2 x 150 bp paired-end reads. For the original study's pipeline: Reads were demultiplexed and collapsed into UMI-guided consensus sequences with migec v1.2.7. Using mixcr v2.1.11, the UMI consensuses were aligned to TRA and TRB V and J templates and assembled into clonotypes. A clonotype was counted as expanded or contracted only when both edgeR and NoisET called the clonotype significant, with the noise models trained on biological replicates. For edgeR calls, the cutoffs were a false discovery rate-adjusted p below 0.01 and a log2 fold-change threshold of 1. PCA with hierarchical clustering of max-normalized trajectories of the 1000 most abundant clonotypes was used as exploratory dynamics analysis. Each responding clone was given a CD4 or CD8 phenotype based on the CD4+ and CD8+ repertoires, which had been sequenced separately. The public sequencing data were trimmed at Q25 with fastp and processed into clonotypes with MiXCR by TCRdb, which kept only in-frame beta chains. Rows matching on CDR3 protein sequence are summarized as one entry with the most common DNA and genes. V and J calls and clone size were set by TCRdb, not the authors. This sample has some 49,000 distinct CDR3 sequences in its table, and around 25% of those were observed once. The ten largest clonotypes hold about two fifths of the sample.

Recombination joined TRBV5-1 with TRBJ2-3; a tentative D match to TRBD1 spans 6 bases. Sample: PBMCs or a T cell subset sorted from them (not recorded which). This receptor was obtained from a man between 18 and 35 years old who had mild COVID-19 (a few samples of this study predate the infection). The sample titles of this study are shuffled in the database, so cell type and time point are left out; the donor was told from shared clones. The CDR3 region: CASSSSPGQRIPRVRYF. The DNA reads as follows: TGCGCCAGCAGCTCCTCTCCGGGACAAAGGATACCTAGGGTGCGGTATTTT.